This record looks at one T cell receptor (beta chain) sequence and its context. Its antigen is still unknown. Base qualities were left out, and no much larger clone turns up one base away. This entry is derived from a study of long-term antiretroviral therapy in people with HIV (dated 2022 in TCRdb). About the study as a whole: The earliest samples were collected approximately a decade before the 2015 WHO recommendation for immediate ART, a period when ART was typically delayed until CD4 counts fell. A total of approximately 200 cryopreserved PBMC samples came from approximately 30 adults with confirmed HIV infection and were collected serially over a mean of roughly six years (range 1-12). No cross-contamination during QIAcube processing was seen in test extractions of a monoclonal T-cell line run alongside around 31 polyclonal samples. Of the 25 to 30 participants with HIV, 10 to 11 were female. A retrospective serial study tested whether ART initiation and durable HIV suppression were associated with changes in peripheral blood TRB repertoire composition and diversity. The investigation overall reported the following: HIV repertoires had narrower CDR3 length ranges than controls, and the network structure suggested an antigen-experienced repertoire that shifted only slightly toward naive after ART. Unsorted PBMC were profiled instead of sorted CD4+ and CD8+ T cells because pre-ART samples had limited cell numbers. The samples span the years 2004 to 2017, and the ART regimens used may be less effective than current regimens. Starting ART was linked to a significant rise in TRB diversity, yet even with long-term ART the diversity remained significantly lower than in transplant donor controls. No data were available on ART adherence, viral resistance or therapy changes, limiting inferences about post-ART repertoire changes. Owing to limited PBMC availability, only the TCR beta chain was sequenced, without alpha chain pairing. At every time point, the repertoire was dominated by expanded TRB clones first identified before ART initiation, although this dominance fluctuated and, in many PLHIV, declined after ART.

Sequencing of the TRB variable region was done with the immunoSEQ hsTCRB v3.0 assay at survey level resolution. The target sequencing depth for TRB was about 40,000-55,000 T-cell genomes per sample. An Illumina MiSeq with a v3 150-cycle kit was used to sequence the pooled TRB libraries. In the original analysis: Repertoire analysis was performed in R inside a reproducible Nextflow workflow that covered QC, data transformation and analysis. LymphoSeq2, an R package for exploring AIRR-Seq data, was used to implement custom analyses. Several samples that yielded fewer than 5000 total TRB sequences were excluded, so that fewer than 250 HIV repertoires were analyzed. Of the roughly 180 retained HIV repertoires, over 55 were collected before and around 130 after ART initiation. Repertoires were downsampled to 5000 TRB nucleotide sequences, with summary statistics averaged over 100 downsampling iterations. TRB sequences were retained for analysis only if CDR3 regions of at least seven amino acids were present. A Shannon entropy-derived clonality score and the Gini coefficient were used to measure diversity. In the repertoire networks, any two of the top 5000 CDR3 amino acid sequences were linked whenever the two sequences differed by an edit distance of one. For TRB CDR3 amino acid sequences, antigen specificity groups and MHC restriction were predicted with GLIPH2. Known CMV, EBV, HIV or tissue antigen associations were flagged by matching CDR3 amino acid sequences against VDJdb and McPAS-TCR. Pre-ART, post-ART and control groups were compared with Wilcoxon signed-rank tests and Holm-Bonferroni correction. The clones in this table, taken by TCRdb from immuneACCESS, are in-frame only. Not every clone is retained; where verified, under half of the shortfall comes from an unresolved V gene, and the cause of the rest is unknown. That table supplies the V and J calls and clone size; D and trimming were determined from the DNA. The sample contains fewer than 35,000 clones, roughly 84% of them found a single time. 8% to 9% of the sample is taken by the ten largest.

To be included, a participant needed at least one PBMC sample from before ART initiation plus at least two post-ART samples. All participants with HIV were treated in the United States of America. Before DNA extraction, cryopreserved samples containing about 1-11 million PBMC were thawed and washed. At the time of the earliest PBMC sample, participants with HIV were aged between about 20 and 60 years. PBMC samples from each participant spanned 1-4 timepoints before ART initiation and 2-8 timepoints after ART initiation, with a median of 7 samples. Serial HIV viral load, CD4+ T-cell count, ART history and demographic data were obtained for every participant. A Qiagen kit on a QIAcube was used to extract genomic DNA from unsorted PBMC, with samples processed in batches of 12. The CDR3 runs 12 residues from the cysteine to the phenylalanine. Only the CDR3 part of the read is kept: 36 bases, read in frame from the first base. CDR1 SGHRS and CDR2 YFSETQ were looked up in the germline V gene. Trimming costs V 0 bases and J 7 bases, and their ends lie 5 bases apart.

The receptor was derived from a middle-aged man with HIV. The rearranged segments are TRBV5-1 and TRBJ2-1; no confident D gene assignment can be made. Here the sequenced sample was unsorted PBMCs, taken 3 years after starting antiretroviral therapy. The CDR3 has the sequence CASSLEENEQFF. The bases are TGCGCCAGCAGCTTGGAGGAGAATGAGCAGTTCTTC.